The next 25 T cell receptor beta chains were all read from a single sample in a study of blood T cells in healthy people across ages. Using a J-beta primer mix together with a sample-barcoded 5' primer, a second PCR was run for roughly 6 to 12 cycles. MiXCR, applied by TCRdb to the 5' RACE reads, yields one record per CDR3 protein. The profile shows fewer than 1.5 million distinct CDR3 sequences, 42% of them singletons. The sequencing sample was made of blood. Receptor source: a young woman in good health.

V gene TRBV12-3 or TRBV12-4 combines with J gene TRBJ1-1; 8 nucleotides match TRBD1. V dropped 7 bases and J dropped 2; count of bases not matched to a gene: 6. This CDR3 has 14 residues. The DNA of the CDR3 is TGTGCCAGCACCTCGGACAGGGCCAACACTGAAGCTTTCTTT. Residues: CASTSDRANTEAFF.

This clonotype has more than one count but fewer than ten. The J gene is TRBJ2-1, the V gene TRBV2, with D tentatively TRBD2 (5 bases). V lost 8 bases to trimming and J lost 5 bases, with 13 bases between them. Germline V gives CDR1 SNHLY, CDR2 FYNNEI. The CDR3 length is 13 residues. The CDR3 loop is CASSSLRNNEQFF. As DNA, the CDR3 is TGTGCCAGCTCTAGCCTCAGGAACAATGAGCAGTTCTTC.

This clonotype was picked up one time. The V and J genes are TRBV2 and TRBJ2-1, with 12 positions matching TRBD2. This CDR3 contains 14 residues. Germline values: CDR1 SNHLY, CDR2 FYNNEI. V lost 8 bases, J lost 9 bases, and 8 bases stayed unmatched. The CDR3 coding sequence is TGTGCCAGCCACTGGACTAGCGGGAAAAGTGAGCAGTTCTTC. This gives the protein CASHWTSGKSEQFF.

CDR3 loop: CASSPPGQGTYNSPLHF. In DNA, the CDR3 is TGTGCCAGCAGTCCCCCGGGACAGGGAACTTATAATTCACCCCTCCACTTT. The V and J genes are TRBV28 and TRBJ1-6; 9 bases match TRBD1. There are 17 residues in the CDR3. CDR1 MDHEN and CDR2 SYDVKM come from the germline V gene. J lost 4 bases, V lost 5 bases, and 9 bases had no gene match. The full variable domain, its missing parts supplied by reference TRBV28 and TRBJ1-6, is DVKVTQSSRYLVKRTGEKVFLECVQDMDHENMFWYRQDPGLGLRLIYFSYDVKMKEKGDIPEGYSVSREKKERFSLILESASTNQTSMYLCASSPPGQGTYNSPLHFGNGTRLTVT.

Concerning this clonotype itself: A read error may produce the germline difference seen at one junction end. The chain is built from TRBV15 and TRBJ2-1; tentative D call: TRBD2 (6 bases). Looked up from germline, CDR1 is LNHNV and CDR2 is YYDKDF (reference sequence). The CDR3 covers 16 residues. This chain's CDR3 is CATSRFDGGTYNERFF. Here the CDR3 DNA reads TGTGCCACCAGCAGATTCGATGGGGGGACCTACAATGAGCGGTTCTTC.

V and J are TRBV21-1 and TRBJ2-1; the listed D gene, TRBD1, was not tested against the DNA. TRBV21-1 is shown as a pseudogene. The CDR3 contains 18 residues. The CDR3 loop is CASSRPVGGLSSYNEQFF. CDR3 nucleotides: TGTGCCAGCAGCAGGCCCGTGGGGGGGCTAAGCTCCTACAATGAGCAGTTCTTC.

The CDR3 is CASSQDRTTSGREQFF. CDR3 DNA: TGCGCCAGCAGCCAAGATCGGACGACTAGCGGGAGGGAGCAGTTCTTC. The chain couples TRBV4-1 to TRBJ2-1; 13 positions match TRBD2. Looked up from germline, CDR1 is MGHRA and CDR2 is YSYEKL. J was trimmed by 10 bases and V by 0 bases; bases with no gene match: 6. The CDR3 loop spans 16 amino acids.

In its sample, this clonotype was seen many times. This chain uses TRBV10-1 with TRBJ2-3, with TRBD2 matching over 10 bases. CDR3 length: 15 residues. CDR1 is WNHNN and CDR2 is SYGVQD in the germline V gene (reference sequence). The V gene end was trimmed by 6 bases and the J gene end by 1 base; junction bases not matched to a gene: 4. CDR3: CASSAGLAGTDTQYF. CDR3 sequence (DNA): TGCGCCAGCAGCGCCGGACTAGCGGGCACAGATACGCAGTATTTT.

This clonotype turned up a few times. V gene TRBV21-1 combines with J gene TRBJ1-1. TRBV21-1 is a pseudogene. The CDR3 spans 14 residues. In DNA, the CDR3 is TGTGCCACCCAGCAGAGTATTATGAACACTGAAGCTTTCTTT. Residues: CATQQSIMNTEAFF.

The chain uses TRBV15 and TRBJ2-7, with TRBD1 matching 11 bases. The germline V gene has CDR1 LNHNV and CDR2 YYDKDF (reference sequence). The CDR3 extends over 14 amino acids. J was trimmed by 5 bases and V by 4 bases; bases with no gene match: 4. The CDR3 sequence is CATSKTGQGDEQYF. The CDR3, as DNA: TGTGCCACCAGCAAAACGGGACAGGGGGACGAGCAGTACTTC.

The gene calls are TRBV12-3 or TRBV12-4 and TRBJ2-1; D perhaps matches TRBD1 (5 bases). Between the trimmed V and J ends, which lost 6 bases and 4 bases, there was a span of 10 bases. CDR3 length: 13 amino acids. CDR3 nucleotides: TGTGCCAGCAGCAAAGACAGTTACAATGAGCAGTTCTTC. Translating it yields CASSKDSYNEQFF.

The chain has TRBV18 and TRBJ1-2; 7 bases are shared with TRBD1. V gave up 6 bases and J gave up 6 bases; unmatched junction bases: 10. Per the germline V gene, CDR1 is KGHSH and CDR2 is LQKENI. This CDR3 has 14 residues. The CDR3 sequence: CASSRQGIVDGYTF. The CDR3 DNA is TGTGCCAGCTCGCGACAGGGTATAGTGGATGGCTACACCTTC.

The rearrangement uses TRBV4-1 and TRBJ1-6, with D possibly TRBD1 on 5 matching bases. V lost 0 bases, J lost 7 bases, and 10 bases lay in between. The CDR3 extends over 15 amino acids. Germline loops: CDR1 MGHRA, CDR2 YSYEKL. The CDR3 protein is CASSQDGGANSPLHF. CDR3 in DNA: TGCGCCAGCAGCCAAGATGGAGGGGCGAATTCACCCCTCCACTTT.

The table lists this clonotype with a few counts. This sequence joins TRBV7-2 and TRBJ2-7; 10 nucleotides align to TRBD2. The CDR3 consists of 16 residues. The germline gives CDR1 SGHTA, CDR2 FQGNSA. V lost 4 bases and J lost 5; bases outside the gene matches: 11. The CDR3 sequence is CASSSELAGRHHEQYF. The DNA for the CDR3 is TGTGCCAGCAGCTCGGAACTAGCGGGGAGACACCACGAGCAGTACTTC.

The gene calls are TRBV3-1 and TRBJ2-3; D is undetermined. Germline values: CDR1 LGHDT, CDR2 YNNKEL (reference sequence). This CDR3 region has 13 residues. V was trimmed by 8 bases and J by 1 base, leaving 10 bases between them. CDR3: CASALSGTDTQYF. The CDR3 bases are TGTGCCAGCGCCCTATCTGGCACAGATACGCAGTATTTT.

In its sample, this clonotype was seen a few times. This chain connects TRBV12-3 or TRBV12-4 to TRBJ2-7; D is possibly TRBD2 (6 bases). This CDR3 has 14 amino acids. The V gene lost 3 bases and the J gene lost 5 bases, with 14 bases spanning the gap. CDR3 sequence reads: CASSLAGMPNEQYF. DNA of the CDR3: TGTGCCAGCAGTTTGGCGGGAATGCCTAACGAGCAGTACTTC.

The chain combines TRBV5-1 with TRBJ2-7; D gene uncertain. The ends were cut back, 4 bases at V and 7 bases at J, with 21 bases in the middle. Per the germline V gene, CDR1 is SGHRS and CDR2 is YFSETQ. The CDR3 runs to 15 residues. This chain's CDR3 is CASSIGRGGNWEQYF. The CDR3 nucleotides are TGCGCCAGCAGCATCGGACGAGGTGGTAATTGGGAGCAGTACTTC.

The chain recombines TRBV12-3 or TRBV12-4 with TRBJ1-5; D is perhaps TRBD1 (6 bases). V lost 10 bases and J lost 2, with 18 bases in between. This CDR3 is 15 amino acids long. The CDR3 sequence: CATAGQGIGNQPQHF. The CDR3 bases are TGTGCCACCGCCGGGCAGGGGATAGGCAATCAGCCCCAGCATTTT.

The CDR3 bases are TGTGCCAGCAGCGTAGGGTGGGGGAGCAATCAGCCCCAGCATTTT. This codes for CASSVGWGSNQPQHF. J is TRBJ1-5 and V is TRBV9, with D perhaps TRBD1 (5 bases). Germline V gives CDR1 SGDLS, CDR2 YYNGEE. Trimming removed 0 bases from V and 1 base from J, with 8 bases in between. The CDR3 is made up of 15 amino acids.

This sequence joins TRBV4-1 and TRBJ1-2; 7 bases agree with TRBD1. Germline CDR1 is MGHRA and CDR2 is YSYEKL. This CDR3 is built from 16 residues. V lost 4 bases to trimming and J lost 6 bases; unmatched junction nucleotides: 14. Written as DNA, the CDR3 is TGCGCCAGCAGCCCCCGTTCGACAGGGCGTCGGGATGGCTACACCTTC. It specifies CASSPRSTGRRDGYTF.

The table lists this clonotype with many counts. The chain has TRBV7-2 and TRBJ2-7, with TRBD2 matching over 13 bases. This CDR3 is 19 amino acids long. Per germline, CDR1 SGHTA and CDR2 FQGNSA. Losses at the gene ends were 1 base for V and 3 bases for J; bases not matched to a gene: 12. In DNA, the CDR3 is TGTGCCAGCAGCTTAGGGTCGGGACTAGCGGGGCCAAGATACTACGAGCAGTACTTC. Translation gives CASSLGSGLAGPRYYEQYF.

This clonotype turned up a few times. At one end the junction does not follow the germline gene, possibly because of a read error. J is TRBJ2-7 and V is TRBV4-1; 9 nucleotides match TRBD2. Looked up from germline, CDR1 is MGHRA and CDR2 is YSYEKL. This CDR3 comprises 14 residues. CDR3 in amino acids: CASSDGTSSHEQYF. CDR3 DNA sequence: TGCGCCAGCAGCGACGGGACTAGCTCCCACGAGCAGTACTTC.

This clonotype was counted at least ten times. The junction differs from germline at one of its ends, possibly a read error. This chain uses TRBV5-1 with TRBJ2-5; the D gene is possibly TRBD1 (6 bases). Per the germline V gene, CDR1 is SGHRS and CDR2 is YFSETQ. This CDR3 comprises 11 residues. The CDR3 region is CASRGQETQYF. CDR3 sequence (DNA): TGTGCCAGCAGGGGTCAAGAGACCCAGTACTTC.

The chain links TRBV4-1 to TRBJ2-7; possibly TRBD2 for D (6 bases). Trimming took off 4 bases at V and 0 bases at J, with 13 bases between the two ends. CDR3 size: 15 residues. Germline CDR1 and CDR2: MGHRA and YSYEKL. The CDR3 coding sequence is TGCGCCAGCAGCCGATTAGCGGAAAACTCCTACGAGCAGTACTTC. Translating it yields CASSRLAENSYEQYF.

This clonotype was seen a few times. The chain combines TRBV18 with TRBJ2-3, with unresolved D. In germline, CDR1 is KGHSH, CDR2 LQKENI. V was pared by 10 bases and J by 7 bases, with 12 bases between. The CDR3 is made up of 11 amino acids. The CDR3 is CATLDGYTQYF. In DNA form, the CDR3 reads TGTGCCACCCTCGATGGGTATACGCAGTATTTT.